This note documents a single T cell receptor (beta chain) sequence. Its antigen is not known. With more than nine days of culture completed, CD4+ T cells were isolated. Participants were vaccinated with two doses of either the BNT162b2 or mRNA-1273 vaccine. All vaccine recipients tested negative for nucleocapsid antibodies and had never contracted SARS-CoV-2 infection. The authors replaced half the medium with IL-2 medium on days 3 and 7. These data come from a study of vaccination effects on CD4 cells after COVID-19. The wider study: With the ViraFEST assay, the study expanded antigen-specific CD4+ T cells using viral peptide pools, then sequenced them. Study-wide results and caveats: Common cold coronavirus cross-reactivity was shown by only 1 of 255 vaccine-induced clones in healthy vaccinees.

This CDR3 comprises 15 residues. Germline-derived CDR1 and CDR2 are SGHTA and FQGTGA. V shed 4 bases, J shed 5 bases, and the junction held 7 bases outside the gene matches. The method was immunoSEQ multiplex PCR; TCRdb's version includes in-frame clones alone and lacks a portion of them. The sample comprises about 66,000 clones, just under 75% of which are singletons, and 2% to 2.5% rests with the top ten. This TCR derives from a human donor who received a COVID-19 vaccine. The chain joins TRBV7-3 to TRBJ2-5; 10 nucleotides match TRBD1. The sample was CD4+ T cells from PBMCs cultured without peptide, taken after COVID-19 vaccination. As DNA, the CDR3 is TGTGCCAGCAGCTCGGGACAGGGGCCTAGGGAGACCCAGTACTTC. Amino acid sequence: CASSSGQGPRETQYF. The full variable domain, with the rest looked up from reference TRBV7-3 and TRBJ2-5, is GAGVSQTPSNKVTEKGKYVELRCDPISGHTALYWYRQSLGQGPEFLIYFQGTGAADDSGLPNDRFFAVRPEGSVSTLKIQRTERGDSAVYLCASSSGQGPRETQYFGPGTRLLVL.